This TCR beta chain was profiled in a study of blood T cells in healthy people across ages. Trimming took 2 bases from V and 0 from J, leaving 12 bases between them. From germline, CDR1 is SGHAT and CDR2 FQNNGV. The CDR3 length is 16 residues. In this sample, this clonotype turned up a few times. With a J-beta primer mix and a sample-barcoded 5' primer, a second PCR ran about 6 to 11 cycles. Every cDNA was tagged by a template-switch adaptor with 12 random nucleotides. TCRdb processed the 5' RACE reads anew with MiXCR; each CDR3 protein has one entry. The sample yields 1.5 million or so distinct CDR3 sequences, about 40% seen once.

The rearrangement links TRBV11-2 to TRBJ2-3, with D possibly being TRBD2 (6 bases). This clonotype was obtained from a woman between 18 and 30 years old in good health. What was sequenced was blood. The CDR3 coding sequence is TGTGCCAGCAGCTTAAATTGGGAGGATAGCACAGATACGCAGTATTTT. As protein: CASSLNWEDSTDTQYF.